Listed here are 30 T cell receptor beta chains from one sample, sequenced in a study of cytomegalovirus exposure and HLA in healthy donors. A multiplex PCR was run with 60 Vbeta primers and 13 Jbeta primers. Profiled with immunoSEQ multiplex PCR; TCRdb holds only in-frame clones, not every one. The table has 150,000 to 200,000 clones, approximately 78% seen once; the top ten hold roughly 15%. The sequenced material came from PBMCs. These receptors all stem from a woman aged 30 to 39 in good health and CMV-seropositive.

V is TRBV18 and J is TRBJ2-7; the match to TRBD2 covers 14 bases. With V trimmed by 3 bases and J by 7 bases, 8 bases remained unmatched. Germline V gene sequence: CDR1 KGHSH, CDR2 LQKENI. This CDR3 comprises 16 residues. CDR3 in amino acids: CASSPPGTSGRQEQYF. DNA for the CDR3: TGTGCCAGCTCACCCCCCGGGACTAGCGGGAGACAAGAGCAGTACTTC.

The rearrangement links TRBV28 to TRBJ1-1; D is perhaps TRBD1 (6 bases). Germline V CDR1 and CDR2: MDHEN, SYDVKM. Trimming removed 11 bases from V and 0 bases from J, with 19 bases in between. There are 15 residues in the CDR3. CDR3 sequence reads: CAVRGRGIMNTEAFF. The DNA of the CDR3 is TGTGCCGTCCGGGGCAGGGGAATTATGAACACTGAAGCTTTCTTT.

The chain recombines TRBV6-6 with TRBJ1-1; D not certain. Germline values: CDR1 MNHNY, CDR2 SVGAGI (reference sequence). The CDR3 is made up of 13 amino acids. Between the trimmed V and J ends, which lost 0 bases and 7 bases, there was a span of 9 bases. CDR3 coding DNA: TGTGCCAGCAGTTACTCGGAGGTTAGTGAAGCTTTCTTT. Its translation: CASSYSEVSEAFF.

This CDR3 is CASSTGLARGELFF. CDR3 in DNA: TGCGCCAGCAGCACGGGACTAGCGCGTGGGGAGCTGTTTTTT. The rearrangement uses TRBV5-1 and TRBJ2-2, with 10 bases matching TRBD2. The V segment lost 4 bases and the J segment 8 bases; nucleotides outside the gene matches: 5. The CDR3 spans 14 residues. From germline, CDR1 is SGHRS and CDR2 YFSETQ.

This clone has just a few counts. Other DNA sequences in the same sample also yield this CDR3. The chain employs TRBV30 and TRBJ2-7; TRBD2 matches 10 bases. J was trimmed by 7 bases and V by 0 bases; bases with no gene match: 6. Germline assignment: CDR1 GTSNPN and CDR2 SVGIG (reference sequence). The CDR3 covers 14 residues. CDR3 region: CAWSVASGSREQYF. The CDR3 DNA reads as TGTGCCTGGAGTGTGGCTAGCGGGAGTCGTGAGCAGTACTTC.

The chain carries TRBV7-3 and TRBJ2-3; 8 bases line up with TRBD2. Germline CDR1 is SGHTA and CDR2 is FQGTGA. The CDR3 extends over 13 amino acids. Losses at the gene ends were 8 bases for V and 6 bases for J; bases not matched to a gene: 7. CDR3 sequence reads: CASSSGSYDTQYF. The CDR3 DNA reads as TGTGCCAGCTCAAGCGGGAGTTATGATACGCAGTATTTT.

This clone occurred a few times. The rearrangement joins TRBV5-1 to TRBJ1-6; 12 bases align to TRBD1. Germline loops: CDR1 SGHRS, CDR2 YFSETQ. The CDR3 has 20 amino acids. With V trimmed by 0 bases and J by 3 bases, 10 bases remained unmatched. CDR3 residues: CASSLAPGQGAFHYNSPLHF. CDR3 DNA: TGCGCCAGCAGCTTGGCCCCGGGACAGGGGGCCTTTCACTATAATTCACCCCTCCACTTT.

The chain joins TRBV7-9 to TRBJ2-3, with D unresolved. Looked up from germline, CDR1 is SEHNR and CDR2 is FQNEAQ (reference sequence). V lost 2 bases and J lost 3, with 12 bases in between. CDR3 length: 15 residues. The CDR3, as DNA: TGTGCCAGCAGCTTATTGAGAGTGAGAACAGATACGCAGTATTTT. As protein: CASSLLRVRTDTQYF.

The V gene is TRBV7-2, the J gene TRBJ1-5; unclear D gene. V dropped 1 base and J dropped 0 bases, with 10 bases sitting between them. This CDR3 has 16 residues. CDR1 is SGHTA, CDR2 FQGNSA, per germline. The chain's CDR3 is CASSLDSGGSNQPQHF. CDR3 DNA sequence: TGTGCCAGCAGCTTAGATTCGGGAGGTAGCAATCAGCCCCAGCATTTT. The variable domain in full, completed from reference TRBV7-2 and TRBJ1-5, reads GAGVSQSPSNKVTEKGKDVELRCDPISGHTALYWYRQSLGQGLEFLIYFQGNSAPDKSGLPSDRFSAERTGGSVSTLTIQRTQQEDSAVYLCASSLDSGGSNQPQHFGDGTRLSIL.

This rearrangement joins TRBV13 to TRBJ2-3; TRBD2 matches 13 bases. The CDR3 totals 20 residues. Germline V gene data show CDR1 as PRHDT and CDR2 as FYEKMQ (reference sequence). Trimming removed 5 bases from V and 1 base from J; junction bases left unmatched: 15. The CDR3 coding sequence is TGTGCCAGCAGCGGAGGACCGGGACTAGCGGGGCCGGGGGGCACAGATACGCAGTATTTT. Amino acid sequence: CASSGGPGLAGPGGTDTQYF.

The chain uses TRBV19 and TRBJ2-2, with 10 positions matching TRBD2. CDR1 is LNHDA, CDR2 SQIVND, per germline (reference sequence). This CDR3 contains 17 residues. Losses at the gene ends were 5 bases for V and 4 bases for J; bases not matched to a gene: 10. CDR3 nucleotides: TGTGCCAGTAGTGGGCCTAGCGGGAGATTCGGCACCGGGGAGCTGTTTTTT. This sequence encodes CASSGPSGRFGTGELFF.

J is TRBJ1-2 and V is TRBV6-5; D possibly corresponds to TRBD1 (6 bases). This CDR3 has 13 residues. In germline, CDR1 is MNHEY, CDR2 SVGAGI. The V and J ends lost 7 bases and 4 bases respectively, with 13 bases between them. The CDR3: CASKETGSYGYTF. The CDR3 DNA reads TGTGCCAGCAAGGAAACAGGGTCCTATGGCTACACCTTC.

The chain recombines TRBV6-5 with TRBJ2-7; 7 nucleotides match TRBD1. Trimming cost V 6 bases and J 6 bases; bases outside gene matches: 8. CDR3 length equals 13 residues. Germline assignment: CDR1 MNHEY and CDR2 SVGAGI. CDR3 nucleotide sequence: TGTGCCAGCAGAAAGGGGGCTGAGGGCGAGCAGTACTTC. Its translation is CASRKGAEGEQYF.

V and J are TRBV12-2 and TRBJ2-1; the table's D gene call, TRBD1, was not cross checked with the DNA. TRBV12-2 is a recognized pseudogene. The CDR3 extends over 15 amino acids. Written as DNA, the CDR3 is TGTGCAAGTCGCCTCATACCGGGACAGGGGAATGAGCAGTTCTTC. This encodes CASRLIPGQGNEQFF.

This clone was detected a few times. The V gene is TRBV7-9, the J gene TRBJ2-7; 7 bases map to TRBD1. CDR1 SEHNR and CDR2 FQNEAQ come from the germline V gene (reference sequence). The CDR3 spans 15 residues. Trimming removed 0 bases from V and 6 bases from J; junction bases left unmatched: 8. CDR3 bases: TGTGCCAGCAGCTTAGCGACAGGGTTCTATGGCGAGCAGTACTTC. The encoded protein is CASSLATGFYGEQYF.

This clone has a single count. This chain connects TRBV18 to TRBJ2-7, with 11 bases that match TRBD1. Germline V lookup: CDR1 KGHSH, CDR2 LQKENI. V shed 3 bases and J 2 bases; nucleotides not matched to a gene: 6. The CDR3 length is 16 residues. CDR3 coding DNA: TGTGCCAGCTCACCCCTAGGACAGGGGGCCCCCTACGAGCAGTACTTC. It translates to CASSPLGQGAPYEQYF. The full variable domain, completed using reference TRBV18 and TRBJ2-7, is NAGVMQNPRHLVRRRGQEARLRCSPMKGHSHVYWYRQLPEEGLKFMVYLQKENIIDESGMPKERFSAEFPKEGPSILRIQQVVRGDSAAYFCASSPLGQGAPYEQYFGPGTRLTVT.

The DNA of the CDR3 is TGTGCCAGCAGTTTGGCCTCCGTTGGGCCCCAGCATTTT. It translates to CASSLASVGPQHF. The chain uses TRBV6-5 and TRBJ1-5, with D hard to call. The V and J ends lost 4 bases and 9 bases respectively, with 13 bases between them. The CDR3 has 13 amino acids. The germline CDR1 and CDR2 sequences are MNHEY and SVGAGI.

The chain links TRBV6-1 to TRBJ2-3, with TRBD2 identical over 9 bases. Germline values: CDR1 MNHNS, CDR2 SASEGT. V was clipped by 2 bases and J by 0 bases; unmatched bases: 3. The CDR3 covers 16 residues. The CDR3 DNA is TGTGCCAGCAGTGAACGAGCGGGGGGAAGCACAGATACGCAGTATTTT. It yields the protein CASSERAGGSTDTQYF.

V is TRBV28 and J is TRBJ2-3; maybe TRBD1 (6 bases). The CDR3 runs to 14 residues. From germline, CDR1 is MDHEN and CDR2 SYDVKM. Trimming stripped 2 bases from V and 4 bases from J, with 10 bases between. CDR3 coding DNA: TGTGCCAGCAGTTTAGACCAGGGGTCAGATACGCAGTATTTT. Translating gives CASSLDQGSDTQYF.

The CDR3 region has the DNA TGTGCCAGCAGCCCAGCCTATCGGACTAGCGGGTTTGTGTACTTC. Translation: CASSPAYRTSGFVYF. The chain has TRBV4-2 and TRBJ2-7; TRBD2 matches 11 bases. This CDR3 region has 15 residues. V shed 4 bases and J 12 bases; nucleotides not matched to a gene: 14. Germline V lookup: CDR1 LGHNA, CDR2 YNFKEQ.

The gene calls are TRBV5-1 and TRBJ1-1, with 8 nucleotides matching TRBD1. The V gene end was trimmed by 2 bases and the J gene end by 1 base; junction bases not matched to a gene: 4. The length of the CDR3 is 15 residues. The germline V gene has CDR1 SGHRS and CDR2 YFSETQ. This CDR3 is CASSFSTGENTEAFF. The CDR3 nucleotides read TGCGCCAGCAGCTTCTCGACAGGGGAGAACACTGAAGCTTTCTTT. Based on the CDR3 plus reference TRBV5-1 and TRBJ1-1, the full variable domain is KAGVTQTPRYLIKTRGQQVTLSCSPISGHRSVSWYQQTPGQGLQFLFEYFSETQRNKGNFPGRFSGRQFSNSRSEMNVSTLELGDSALYLCASSFSTGENTEAFFGQGTRLTVV.

The gene calls are TRBV19 and TRBJ1-5; D remains unclear. Trimming left V 5 bases short and J 4 bases short, with 9 bases between. Germline V CDR1 and CDR2: LNHDA, SQIVND (reference sequence). There are 13 residues in the CDR3. The CDR3 bases are TGTGCCAGTAGTCAGCAGGTTAATCAGCCCCAGCATTTT. As protein: CASSQQVNQPQHF. The variable domain in full, with the rest retrieved from reference TRBV19 and TRBJ1-5, is DGGITQSPKYLFRKEGQNVTLSCEQNLNHDAMYWYRQDPGQGLRLIYYSQIVNDFQKGDIAEGYSVSREKKESFPLTVTSAQKNPTAFYLCASSQQVNQPQHFGDGTRLSIL.

The chain uses TRBV28 and TRBJ2-1, with D maybe TRBD2 (5 bases). V was clipped by 6 bases and J by 6 bases, with 6 bases between them. Germline-derived CDR1 and CDR2 are MDHEN and SYDVKM. The CDR3 extends over 11 amino acids. CDR3 DNA: TGTGCCAGCAGACGGGGCAATGAGCAGTTCTTC. It specifies CASRRGNEQFF. Together with reference TRBV28 and TRBJ2-1, the CDR3 gives the full variable domain: DVKVTQSSRYLVKRTGEKVFLECVQDMDHENMFWYRQDPGLGLRLIYFSYDVKMKEKGDIPEGYSVSREKKERFSLILESASTNQTSMYLCASRRGNEQFFGPGTRLTVL.

This sequence joins TRBV30 and TRBJ1-2; possibly TRBD1 for D (5 bases). This CDR3 comprises 13 residues. Deletions cut 7 bases from V and 3 bases from J, with 15 bases between. The germline V gene has CDR1 GTSNPN and CDR2 SVGIG (reference sequence). The CDR3, as DNA: TGTGCCTCACGGGTAGCGGGGGACTATGGCTACACCTTC. It is translated as CASRVAGDYGYTF.

The chain carries TRBV5-4 and TRBJ2-6; D may be TRBD2 (6 bases). Trimming shortened V by 4 bases and J by 4 bases, and 12 bases separated the two germline ends. The CDR3 contains 15 residues. CDR1 SGHNT and CDR2 YYREEE come from the germline V gene (reference sequence). The chain's CDR3 is CASSSRGTGANVLTF. For the CDR3, the DNA is TGTGCCAGCAGCAGCCGGGGGACGGGGGCCAACGTCCTGACTTTC.

The chain recombines TRBV6-1 with TRBJ1-5; D remains unclear. The CDR3 is made up of 16 amino acids. Germline CDR1 reads MNHNS; CDR2 reads SASEGT. The germline V and J ends were trimmed by 2 bases and 10 bases, with 21 bases remaining between them. In DNA form, the CDR3 reads TGTGCCAGCAGTGAATGGGCGGCAGGAGGTAGGGATCCCCAGCATTTT. Residues: CASSEWAAGGRDPQHF.

The chain joins TRBV13 to TRBJ2-1; 11 bases fit TRBD2. Germline trimming cut 5 bases from V and 4 bases from J; bases unmatched to any gene: 10. CDR3 size: 17 residues. Per germline, CDR1 PRHDT and CDR2 FYEKMQ (reference sequence). The CDR3 loop reads CASSIYAGTSGYNEQFF. CDR3 in DNA: TGTGCCAGCAGCATCTATGCCGGGACTAGCGGTTACAATGAGCAGTTCTTC. Full variable domain (missing parts from reference TRBV13 and TRBJ2-1): AAGVIQSPRHLIKEKRETATLKCYPIPRHDTVYWYQQGPGQDPQFLISFYEKMQSDKGSIPDRFSAQQFSDYHSELNMSSLELGDSALYFCASSIYAGTSGYNEQFFGPGTRLTVL.

The chain is built from TRBV5-4 and TRBJ2-1; TRBD1 agrees at 8 bases. The germline V gene encodes CDR1 SGHNT and CDR2 YYREEE (reference sequence). The CDR3 loop spans 16 amino acids. V lost 4 bases to trimming and J lost 0 bases; unmatched junction nucleotides: 6. The CDR3 is CASSGTTGDSYNEQFF. Written as DNA, the CDR3 is TGTGCCAGCAGCGGTACGACAGGGGACTCCTACAATGAGCAGTTCTTC.

This rearrangement joins TRBV7-8 to TRBJ1-2, with D tentatively TRBD1 (5 bases). CDR3 length: 15 residues. Germline CDR1 SGHVS, CDR2 FQNEAQ. V was clipped by 5 bases and J by 2 bases, with 15 bases between them. The CDR3 DNA is TGTGCCAGCAGCGCAAGCCAGGGTATCAACTATGGCTACACCTTC. Protein sequence: CASSASQGINYGYTF.

This clone has a single count. The chain is built from TRBV5-4 and TRBJ1-4; 8 bases line up with TRBD1. Germline assignment: CDR1 SGHNT and CDR2 YYREEE (reference sequence). V lost 4 bases to trimming and J lost 5 bases; unmatched junction nucleotides: 4. This CDR3 spans 14 amino acids. In DNA, the CDR3 is TGTGCCAGCAGCCACCGGACAGGGAATGAAAAACTGTTTTTT. As protein: CASSHRTGNEKLFF.